These 27 T cell receptor beta chains came from one sample sequenced in a study of Tregs in tolerant kidney transplant recipients. Using immunoSEQ multiplex PCR, the repertoire was profiled, and TCRdb retains in-frame clones only, with some absent. This sample has tens of thousands of clones; under 95% occur once, and the top ten carry roughly 1.7%. Related graft donors supplied nonmyeloablative bone marrow transplants, and mixed chimerism was transient. Sequences were derived from CD4+ T cells from blood (PBMCs), sampled 12 months after the transplant. These receptors all come from a human patient who received a combined kidney and bone marrow transplant. Some of these T cells may belong to the graft donor.

This sequence joins TRBV11-2 and TRBJ2-7; maybe TRBD1 (6 bases). Germline V gene lookup returns CDR1 SGHAT and CDR2 FQNNGV. This CDR3 is built from 14 residues. Trimming removed 2 bases at V and 3 bases at J, with 11 bases between. The DNA of the CDR3 is TGTGCCAGCAGCTTAACTCTACAGGGCTACGAGCAGTACTTC. Protein: CASSLTLQGYEQYF.

The chain combines TRBV7-3 with TRBJ2-5; 7 nucleotides match TRBD2. With V trimmed by 0 bases and J by 11 bases, 12 bases remained unmatched. The V gene's germline CDR1 is SGHTA and CDR2 FQGTGA. This CDR3 has 15 amino acids. The CDR3 reads CASSLTGGTWGGQYF. DNA for the CDR3: TGTGCCAGCAGCTTAACGGGGGGGACCTGGGGAGGGCAGTACTTC.

The chain links TRBV6-1 to TRBJ1-2; D gene unclear. CDR3 size: 14 residues. V was cut by 7 bases and J by 5 bases, with 17 bases left in between. Germline V gene lookup returns CDR1 MNHNS and CDR2 SASEGT. The CDR3 nucleotides are TGTGCCAGCATCCCCAGTTCGGCTAGATATGGCTACACCTTC. This translates into CASIPSSARYGYTF.

The chain links TRBV7-4 to TRBJ1-5; 7 nucleotides align to TRBD1. Germline V gene sequence: CDR1 SGHVT, CDR2 SQSDAQ. The CDR3 loop spans 15 amino acids. V was clipped by 3 bases and J by 7 bases; unmatched bases: 9. The CDR3 nucleotides are TGTGCCAGCAGCTTCGGACAGGCCTTGGGACAGCCCCAGCATTTT. As protein: CASSFGQALGQPQHF.

V usage is TRBV6-1 and J usage is TRBJ2-6; 7 bases fit TRBD1. The CDR3 is 17 amino acids. In germline, CDR1 is MNHNS, CDR2 SASEGT. V shed 4 bases and J 4 bases; nucleotides not matched to a gene: 10. CDR3 sequence reads: CASSARQGLSGANVLTF. CDR3 nucleotide sequence: TGTGCCAGCAGTGCCAGACAGGGCCTCTCCGGGGCCAACGTCCTGACTTTC.

The chain joins TRBV21-1 to TRBJ2-5; the D call TRBD2 from the table was never checked on the DNA. TRBV21-1 is tagged as a pseudogene. The CDR3 runs 19 residues. The CDR3 DNA follows: TGTGCCAGCAGCAAAGCTAGCGGCGTGGGGACTAGTTACGAAGAGACCCAGTACTTC. Its protein product is CASSKASGVGTSYEETQYF.

The chain carries TRBV19 and TRBJ1-5; 7 bases align to TRBD1. Germline-derived CDR1 and CDR2 are LNHDA and SQIVND (reference sequence). V shed 9 bases, J shed 0 bases, and the junction held 11 bases outside the gene matches. This CDR3 contains 16 residues. The CDR3 DNA sequence: TGTGCCAGCTCCCCCCGACAGGGTCATAGCAATCAGCCCCAGCATTTT. This codes for CASSPRQGHSNQPQHF. The entire variable domain, with the rest obtained from reference TRBV19 and TRBJ1-5, is as follows: DGGITQSPKYLFRKEGQNVTLSCEQNLNHDAMYWYRQDPGQGLRLIYYSQIVNDFQKGDIAEGYSVSREKKESFPLTVTSAQKNPTAFYLCASSPRQGHSNQPQHFGDGTRLSIL.

The CDR3 nucleotides read TGTGCCAGCAGCTGGACCGGACAGGGGGGAGCTTTCTTT. Encoded protein: CASSWTGQGGAFF. V and J are TRBV13 and TRBJ1-1; 10 bases align to TRBD1. The junction had 6 bases not matched to a gene; V was cut back by 4 bases and J by 10 bases. Germline V gene lookup returns CDR1 PRHDT and CDR2 FYEKMQ (reference sequence). The CDR3 length is 13 residues.

The chain couples TRBV4-1 to TRBJ2-7, with a weak D call TRBD2 (5 bases). The germline V gene has CDR1 MGHRA and CDR2 YSYEKL. Trimming stripped 6 bases from V and 6 bases from J, with 15 bases between. The CDR3 contains 13 residues. Written as DNA, the CDR3 is TGCGCCAGCAGTCGGGGTACCCTGGGCGAGCAGTACTTC. As protein: CASSRGTLGEQYF.

CDR3 loop: CASSLTGGREAFF. CDR3 nucleotides: TGTGCCAGCAGCTTAACAGGGGGCAGGGAAGCTTTCTTT. The chain uses TRBV7-2 and TRBJ1-1; 9 nucleotides agree with TRBD1. Germline values: CDR1 SGHTA, CDR2 FQGNSA. Unmatched junction bases numbered 3, after V lost 2 bases and J lost 8 bases. The CDR3 has 13 amino acids.

This chain uses TRBV10-3 with TRBJ2-3, with TRBD2 identical over 7 bases. Germline-derived CDR1 and CDR2 are ENHRY and SYGVKD. The CDR3 runs 16 residues. Trimming removed 4 bases from V and 1 base from J; junction bases left unmatched: 8. Here the CDR3 DNA reads TGTGCCATCAGTGGGGGCTTGGCGGGGGGCACAGATACGCAGTATTTT. Protein: CAISGGLAGGTDTQYF.

This chain uses TRBV11-2 with TRBJ2-5, with a possible D match to TRBD1 (6 bases). The end of the DNA fits TRBJ2-7 better, so the J call may be wrong. Germline V gene sequence: CDR1 SGHAT, CDR2 FQNNGV. This CDR3 spans 16 amino acids. Written as DNA, the CDR3 is TGTGCCAGCAGCCCAATAACAGGGCATCTCAACTACGAGCAGTACTTC. It translates to CASSPITGHLNYEQYF.

The V call is TRBV6-6, the J call TRBJ1-1, with 10 bases lining up with TRBD1. This CDR3 is built from 14 residues. Germline V CDR1 and CDR2: MNHNY, SVGAGI (reference sequence). J lost 3 bases, V lost 6 bases, and 4 bases had no gene match. The CDR3 DNA reads as TGTGCCAGCAGGGGGACAGGGGCTTACACTGAAGCTTTCTTT. Protein sequence: CASRGTGAYTEAFF.

The rearrangement joins TRBV12-5 to TRBJ2-7; TRBD1 matches 7 bases. Trimming cost V 4 bases and J 6 bases; bases outside gene matches: 21. This CDR3 region has 18 residues. The germline gives CDR1 LGHNT, CDR2 FRNRAP. CDR3 DNA: TGTGCTAGTGGTTCCAATCCGACAGGGAGCGGCTATACGAGCGAGCAGTACTTC. It codes for CASGSNPTGSGYTSEQYF. Full variable domain (outside the CDR3, taken from reference TRBV12-5 and TRBJ2-7): DARVTQTPRHKVTEMGQEVTMRCQPILGHNTVFWYRQTMMQGLELLAYFRNRAPLDDSGMPKDRFSAEMPDATLATLKIQPSEPRDSAVYFCASGSNPTGSGYTSEQYFGPGTRLTVT.

V is TRBV27 and J is TRBJ1-2, with D possibly matching TRBD1 (5 bases). Between the trimmed V and J ends, which lost 5 bases and 8 bases, there was a span of 18 bases. This CDR3 contains 14 residues. CDR1 is MNHEY, CDR2 SMNVEV, per germline (reference sequence). CDR3 bases: TGTGCCAGCAGTCCTCCCTCCGGGGGGGGAGGCTACACCTTC. Protein product: CASSPPSGGGGYTF.

The chain couples TRBV7-9 to TRBJ2-7; possible D gene TRBD1, 5 bases. CDR1 and CDR2 from the germline V gene are SEHNR and FQNEAQ (reference sequence). Deletions cut 2 bases from V and 6 bases from J, with 8 bases between. CDR3 length: 12 amino acids. Here the CDR3 reads CASSLTGGEQYF. The CDR3 bases are TGTGCCAGCAGCTTAACAGGCGGCGAGCAGTACTTC.

This chain uses TRBV7-9 with TRBJ1-3, with TRBD1 matching 10 bases. Per the germline V gene, CDR1 is SEHNR and CDR2 is FQNEAQ (reference sequence). The CDR3 has 15 amino acids. V gave up 4 bases and J gave up 4 bases; unmatched junction bases: 4. The CDR3 reads CASSSGQGSGNTIYF. CDR3 sequence (DNA): TGTGCCAGCAGCTCGGGACAGGGGTCGGGAAACACCATATATTTT. The whole variable domain, filled in from reference TRBV7-9 and TRBJ1-3, reads DTGVSQNPRHKITKRGQNVTFRCDPISEHNRLYWYRQTLGQGPEFLTYFQNEAQLEKSRLLSDRFSAERPKGSFSTLEIQRTEQGDSAMYLCASSSGQGSGNTIYFGEGSWLTVV.

The gene calls are TRBV5-4 and TRBJ2-4; 13 bases align to TRBD2. Germline CDR1 and CDR2: SGHNT and YYREEE (reference sequence). The CDR3 is 16 amino acids. With 4 bases clipped from V and 4 bases from J, the junction kept 5 bases outside the gene matches. Written as DNA, the CDR3 is TGTGCCAGCAGCAACGGACTAGCGGGAGCAAAAAACATTCAGTACTTC. Protein: CASSNGLAGAKNIQYF.

The V call is TRBV5-1, the J call TRBJ1-5; possibly TRBD1 for D (6 bases). The CDR3 runs to 15 residues. Germline CDR1 reads SGHRS; CDR2 reads YFSETQ. Trimming left V 0 bases short and J 5 bases short, with 12 bases between. In DNA form, the CDR3 reads TGCGCCAGCAGCTTGGGGGGACAACTCCATCAGCCCCAGCATTTT. It translates to CASSLGGQLHQPQHF. Full variable domain (remainder filled in from reference TRBV5-1 and TRBJ1-5): KAGVTQTPRYLIKTRGQQVTLSCSPISGHRSVSWYQQTPGQGLQFLFEYFSETQRNKGNFPGRFSGRQFSNSRSEMNVSTLELGDSALYLCASSLGGQLHQPQHFGDGTRLSIL.

This clone showed up just a few times. The V and J genes are TRBV27 and TRBJ2-2; D is perhaps TRBD2 (6 bases). The CDR3 loop spans 16 amino acids. Germline V lookup: CDR1 MNHEY, CDR2 SMNVEV (reference sequence). V lost 2 bases, J lost 4 bases, and 14 bases lay in between. The CDR3 loop is CASSLRGLASTGELFF. The CDR3 DNA follows: TGTGCCAGCAGTTTAAGGGGTCTAGCGAGCACCGGGGAGCTGTTTTTT.

As regards this clone: At the DNA level, this CDR3 is encoded by other sequences in the same sample as well. This rearrangement joins TRBV21-1 to TRBJ1-5; the table's D gene call, TRBD1, was not cross checked with the DNA. TRBV21-1 is designated a pseudogene. This CDR3 contains 18 residues. The CDR3 DNA reads as TGTGCCATCCGTTTCCCTCCAGGGGCGAGGAACAGCAATCAGCCCCAGCATTTT. Amino acids: CAIRFPPGARNSNQPQHF.

The J gene is TRBJ2-7, the V gene TRBV7-7; D possibly corresponds to TRBD1 (6 bases). The V end lost 5 bases, the J end lost 2 bases, and 13 bases lay between the germline ends. In germline, CDR1 is SSHAT, CDR2 FNYEAQ (reference sequence). The CDR3 contains 14 residues. CDR3 in amino acids: CASSQGHGAYEQYF. The CDR3, as DNA: TGTGCCAGCAGCCAGGGACACGGCGCCTACGAGCAGTACTTC. The full variable domain, with the rest looked up from reference TRBV7-7 and TRBJ2-7, is GAGVSQSPRYKVTKRGQDVTLRCDPISSHATLYWYQQALGQGPEFLTYFNYEAQPDKSGLPSDRFSAERPEGSISTLTIQRTEQRDSAMYRCASSQGHGAYEQYFGPGTRLTVT.

This chain joins TRBV11-2 and TRBJ1-2; D remains ambiguous. The V end lost 0 bases, the J end lost 6 bases, and 11 bases lay between the germline ends. The CDR3 is 14 residues long. From germline, CDR1 is SGHAT and CDR2 FQNNGV. CDR3 DNA sequence: TGTGCCAGCAGCTTAGATCACACCACAGATGGCTACACCTTC. Residues: CASSLDHTTDGYTF.

This chain connects TRBV18 to TRBJ2-3, with D perhaps matching TRBD1 (5 bases). The CDR3 has 16 residues. V shed 4 bases and J shed 2 bases, with 16 bases lying between them. Germline assignment: CDR1 KGHSH and CDR2 LQKENI. The CDR3 DNA follows: TGTGCCAGCTCACACGTCGCTCAGGGCCCCACAGATACGCAGTATTTT. It is translated as CASSHVAQGPTDTQYF.

The chain carries TRBV4-3 and TRBJ2-3, with TRBD1 identical over 8 bases. Germline lookup yields CDR1 LGHNA and CDR2 YSLEER. This CDR3 is 14 amino acids long. V gave up 4 bases and J gave up 13 bases; unmatched junction bases: 13. The DNA for the CDR3 is TGCGCCAGCAGCCGATCGTCTTGGGAACAGGGGGAGTATTTT. This translates into CASSRSSWEQGEYF.

This sequence joins TRBV6-5 and TRBJ2-2; D gene ambiguous. The CDR3 has 16 residues. V lost 0 bases and J 0 bases, leaving 8 bases between the germline ends. CDR1 is MNHEY and CDR2 is SVGAGI in the germline V gene. Here the CDR3 reads CASSYSSTANTGELFF. CDR3 in DNA: TGTGCCAGCAGTTACTCATCTACAGCGAACACCGGGGAGCTGTTTTTT.

The V gene is TRBV7-3, the J gene TRBJ2-1, with 11 bases that match TRBD2. J gave up 5 bases and V 5 bases, and 20 bases lay outside the gene matches. Germline-derived CDR1 and CDR2 are SGHTA and FQGTGA. The length of the CDR3 is 20 residues. In nucleotides, the CDR3 is TGTGCCAGCAGCCCGCGGGGACTAGCGGCATACGTGGTATTTAACAATGAGCAGTTCTTC. Amino acid sequence: CASSPRGLAAYVVFNNEQFF.